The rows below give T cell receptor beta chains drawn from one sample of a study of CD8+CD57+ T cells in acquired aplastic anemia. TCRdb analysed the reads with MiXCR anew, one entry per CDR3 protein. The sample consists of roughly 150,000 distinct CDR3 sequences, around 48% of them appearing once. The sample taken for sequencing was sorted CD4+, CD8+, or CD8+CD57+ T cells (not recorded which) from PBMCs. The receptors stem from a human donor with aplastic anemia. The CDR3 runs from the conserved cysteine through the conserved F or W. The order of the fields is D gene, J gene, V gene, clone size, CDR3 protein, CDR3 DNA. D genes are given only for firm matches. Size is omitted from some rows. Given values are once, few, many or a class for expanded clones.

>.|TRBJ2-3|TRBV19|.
CASSTSGPTDTQYF
TGTGCCAGTAGTACGTCCGGCCCCACAGATACGCAGTATTTT
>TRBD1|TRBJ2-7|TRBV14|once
CASSQGWTGGYEQYF
TGTGCCAGCAGCCAAGGCTGGACAGGGGGATACGAGCAGTACTTC
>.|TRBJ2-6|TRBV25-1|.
CASSDRRSSFPGANVLTF
TGTGCCAGCAGTGACCGAAGGTCCAGCTTCCCTGGGGCCAACGTCCTGACTTTC
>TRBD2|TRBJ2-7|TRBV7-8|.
CASSPLAGEFLVQYF
TGTGCCAGCAGCCCCTTGGCGGGAGAATTCTTGGTGCAGTACTTC
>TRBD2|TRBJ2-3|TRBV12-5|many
CASAPVAGGRTDTQYF
TGTGCTAGTGCCCCCGTAGCGGGAGGGAGGACAGATACGCAGTATTTT
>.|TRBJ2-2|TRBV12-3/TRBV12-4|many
CASSPNAGGELFF
TGTGCCAGCAGCCCTAATGCGGGTGGGGAGCTGTTTTTT
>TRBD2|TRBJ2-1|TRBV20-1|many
CSLAGTYNEQFF
TGCAGTTTAGCGGGTACCTACAATGAGCAGTTCTTC
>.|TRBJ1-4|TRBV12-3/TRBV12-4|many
CASSSRSLGTNEKLFF
TGTGCCAGCAGTTCGAGATCGCTCGGGACTAATGAAAAACTGTTTTTT
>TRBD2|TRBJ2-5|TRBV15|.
CATRTSGITAQYF
TGTGCCACCCGGACTAGCGGTATAACGGCCCAGTACTTC
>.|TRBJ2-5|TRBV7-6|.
CASSLGTTYQETQYF
TGTGCTAGCAGCTTAGGGACAACGTACCAAGAGACCCAGTACTTC
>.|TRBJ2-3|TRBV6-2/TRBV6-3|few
CACRRVPVADTQYF
TGTGCCTGCCGACGGGTCCCCGTGGCAGATACGCAGTATTTT
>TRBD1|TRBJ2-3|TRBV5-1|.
CASGPYRGPDTQYF
TGCGCCAGCGGCCCATACAGGGGCCCAGATACGCAGTATTTT
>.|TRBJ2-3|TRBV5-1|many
CASSSTGAKETDTQYF
TGCGCCAGCAGCTCGACCGGGGCCAAAGAGACAGATACGCAGTATTTT
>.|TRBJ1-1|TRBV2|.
CASSGPGKGTEAFF
TGTGCCAGCAGTGGTCCAGGGAAAGGCACTGAAGCTTTCTTT
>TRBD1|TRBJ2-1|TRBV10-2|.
CASSWDRGKDEQFF
TGCGCCAGCAGCTGGGACAGGGGAAAGGATGAGCAGTTCTTC
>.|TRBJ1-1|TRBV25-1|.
CASSELVGDTEAFF
TGTGCCAGCAGTGAACTGGTAGGGGATACTGAAGCTTTCTTT
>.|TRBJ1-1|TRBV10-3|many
CAISEQSATEAFF
TGTGCCATCAGTGAACAGTCCGCCACTGAAGCTTTCTTT
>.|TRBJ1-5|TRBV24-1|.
CATSVGHQPQHF
TGTGCCACCAGTGTGGGCCATCAGCCCCAGCATTTT
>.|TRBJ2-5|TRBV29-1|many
CSVARGWPQETQYF
TGCAGCGTTGCCAGGGGATGGCCTCAAGAGACCCAGTACTTC
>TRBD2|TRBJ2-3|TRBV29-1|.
CSVEVAGGPTDTQYF
TGCAGCGTTGAAGTAGCGGGGGGGCCCACAGATACGCAGTATTTT
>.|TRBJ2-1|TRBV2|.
CASSDSQLDHEQFF
TGTGCCAGCAGTGATTCCCAATTGGACCATGAGCAGTTCTTC
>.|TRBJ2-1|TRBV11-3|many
CASSSQSGSYNEQFF
TGTGCCAGCAGTTCCCAGTCTGGATCATACAATGAGCAGTTCTTC
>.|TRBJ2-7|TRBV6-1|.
CASISPGGAYEQYF
TGTGCCAGCATCTCACCAGGGGGGGCCTACGAGCAGTACTTC
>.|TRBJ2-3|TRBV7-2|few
CASSLETQGADTQYF
TGTGCCAGCAGCTTAGAAACGCAGGGAGCAGATACGCAGTATTTT
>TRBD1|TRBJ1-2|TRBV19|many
CASSITGQQQGGYTF
TGTGCCAGTAGTATCACGGGACAGCAGCAGGGTGGCTACACCTTC
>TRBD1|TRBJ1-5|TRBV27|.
CASSLTPDRGRQPQHF
TGTGCCAGCAGTTTAACGCCGGACAGGGGGCGTCAGCCCCAGCATTTT
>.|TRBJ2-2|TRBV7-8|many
CASSPGTRANTGELFF
TGTGCCAGCAGCCCCGGGACCAGGGCGAACACCGGGGAGCTGTTTTTT
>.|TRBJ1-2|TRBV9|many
CASSVAPGSLVYGYTF
TGTGCCAGCAGCGTAGCTCCAGGTTCGCTGGTCTATGGCTACACCTTC
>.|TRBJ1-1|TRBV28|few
CASSLPGEKNTEAFF
TGTGCCAGCAGCCTACCAGGGGAGAAGAACACTGAAGCTTTCTTT
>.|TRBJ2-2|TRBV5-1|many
CASTLDGENTGELFF
TGCGCCAGCACCCTGGACGGCGAGAACACCGGGGAGCTGTTTTTT
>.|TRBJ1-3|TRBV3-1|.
CASSLGDFPITIYF
TGTGCCAGCAGTCTTGGGGACTTCCCAATCACCATATATTTT
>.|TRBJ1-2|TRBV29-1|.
CSVHTRSWGYTF
TGCAGCGTGCATACACGTAGTTGGGGCTACACCTTC
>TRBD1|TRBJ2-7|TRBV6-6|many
CASSFPDRGTYEQYF
TGTGCCAGCAGTTTCCCGGACAGGGGGACCTACGAGCAGTACTTC
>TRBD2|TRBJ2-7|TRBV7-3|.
CASSQGTSTRQYF
TGTGCCAGCAGTCAAGGGACTAGCACTCGGCAGTACTTC
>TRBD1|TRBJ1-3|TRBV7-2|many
CASSPRPIDRVAGNTIYF
TGTGCCAGCAGCCCGCGACCGATTGACAGGGTGGCCGGAAACACCATATATTTT
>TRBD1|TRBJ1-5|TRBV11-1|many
CASSPGQGTDQPQHF
TGTGCCAGCAGCCCGGGACAGGGTACTGACCAGCCCCAGCATTTT
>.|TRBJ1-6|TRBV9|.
CASSQYNSPPHF
TGTGCCAGCAGCCAATATAATTCACCCCCCCACTTT
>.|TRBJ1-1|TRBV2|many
CASSEWAGSKAEAFF
TGTGCCAGCAGTGAATGGGCAGGGTCAAAGGCAGAAGCTTTCTTT
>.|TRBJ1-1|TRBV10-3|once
CAISEFIGAVDTEAFF
TGTGCCATCAGTGAGTTTATTGGGGCTGTGGACACTGAAGCTTTCTTT
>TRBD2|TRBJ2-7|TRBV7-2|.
CASSTTSGTYEQYF
TGTGCCAGCAGCACAACTAGCGGGACCTACGAGCAGTACTTC
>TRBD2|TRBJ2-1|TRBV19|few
CASQFGGGKQFF
TGTGCCAGTCAATTCGGGGGGGGCAAACAGTTCTTC
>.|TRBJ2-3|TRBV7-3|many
CASTPGGVGTDTQYF
TGTGCCAGCACCCCCGGAGGGGTCGGCACAGATACGCAGTATTTT
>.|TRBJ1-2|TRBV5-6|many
CASSSTTANYGYTF
TGTGCCAGCAGTTCAACGACAGCCAACTATGGCTACACCTTC
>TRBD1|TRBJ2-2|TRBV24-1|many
CATSDFSQGDGELFF
TGTGCCACCAGTGATTTTTCACAGGGGGACGGGGAGCTGTTTTTT
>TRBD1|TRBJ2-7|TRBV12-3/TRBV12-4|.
CASTRDRRYEQYF
TGTGCCAGCACCCGGGACAGACGCTACGAGCAGTACTTC
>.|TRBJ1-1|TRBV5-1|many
CASSYNGDTEAFF
TGCGCCAGCAGCTATAACGGGGACACTGAAGCTTTCTTT
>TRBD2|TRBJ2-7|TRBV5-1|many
CASSLRAGEGEQYF
TGCGCCAGCAGCTTGAGAGCGGGAGAGGGGGAGCAGTACTTC
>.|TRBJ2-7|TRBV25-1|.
CASSEYRVGSNYEQYF
TGTGCCAGCAGTGAATATAGGGTTGGGTCGAACTACGAGCAGTACTTC
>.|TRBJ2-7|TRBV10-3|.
CAISDSGRRHEQYF
TGTGCCATCAGTGACTCAGGGAGAAGGCACGAGCAGTACTTC
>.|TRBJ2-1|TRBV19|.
CASSGGSGSYDGQFF
TGTGCCAGTAGTGGAGGATCGGGATCCTACGATGGGCAGTTCTTC